There are a few counts of the clone carrying this T cell receptor beta chain. No antigen is known for it. This CDR3 is built from 15 residues. V was trimmed by 2 bases and J by 3 bases, leaving 15 bases between them. Per the germline V gene, CDR1 is GTSNPN and CDR2 is SVGIG (reference sequence). The record originates from a study of T cell responses to AZD1222 COVID-19 vaccine. Broader study findings: When two AZD1222 doses had been given, Spike-specific TCR breadth and depth rose. The donor cohort was predominantly white British with a female majority, and clonal diversity may have been underestimated. Regions 160-218 and 743-854 held dominance among vaccine-associated CD4 TCRs, which spanned spike. Among AZD1222 vaccinees, only 5 to 7 were seropositive at baseline.

Assay used: immunoSEQ multiplex PCR; TCRdb lists only in-frame clones, some missing. This sample has about 170,000 clones, with approximately 93% found just once. The chain uses TRBV30 and TRBJ2-3; maybe TRBD1 (7 bases). The sample in question was peripheral blood, obtained on day 0 of AZD1222 vaccination. The origin of this receptor is an adult in good health. This chain's CDR3 is CAWSQGEANTDTQYF. CDR3 sequence (DNA): TGTGCCTGGAGTCAGGGGGAGGCAAATACAGATACGCAGTATTTT. The variable domain in full, with the rest retrieved from reference TRBV30 and TRBJ2-3, is SQTIHQWPATLVQPVGSPLSLECTVEGTSNPNLYWYRQAAGRGLQLLFYSVGIGQISSEVPQNLSASRPQDRQFILSSKKLLLSDSGFYLCAWSQGEANTDTQYFGPGTRLTVL.